Listed below are T cell receptor beta chains from one sample, sequenced in a study of control samples from healthy donors and cancer patients. TCRdb keeps only in-frame clones here, not all; method: immunoSEQ multiplex PCR. The profile shows around 120,000 clones, about 91% of them singletons. The sample comprised blood. The receptors were gathered from a man aged 35-49 years in good health. Both conserved end residues are part of each CDR3. A D gene is named only where the DNA matches it firmly. Rows may omit the clone size; those that give it use once, few, many or a size class.

abundance	v_gene	d_gene	j_gene	CDR3aa	CDR3nt
-	TRBV19	-	TRBJ1-1	CASSSLGVETEAFF	TGTGCCAGTAGTTCGCTGGGGGTGGAGACTGAAGCTTTCTTT
-	TRBV30	-	TRBJ2-5	CAWSWMRETQYF	TGTGCCTGGAGCTGGATGAGGGAGACCCAGTACTTC
-	TRBV7-2	-	TRBJ2-7	CASSLPGRDYEQYF	TGTGCCAGCAGCTTACCGGGACGGGACTACGAGCAGTACTTC
-	TRBV5-1	TRBD1	TRBJ1-5	CASSPIGGSNQPQHF	TGCGCCAGCAGCCCCATAGGGGGCAGCAATCAGCCCCAGCATTTT
-	TRBV5-1	-	TRBJ1-4	CASSLSGTKNEKLFF	TGCGCCAGCAGCTTGTCGGGGACGAAGAATGAAAAACTGTTTTTT
-	TRBV7-9	-	TRBJ2-7	CASSLVGQGYEQYF	TGTGCCAGCAGCTTAGTCGGGCAGGGCTACGAGCAGTACTTC
-	TRBV12-5	-	TRBJ2-1	CASGPPGNTYNEQFF	TGTGCTAGTGGTCCACCCGGAAACACCTATAATGAGCAGTTCTTC
-	TRBV30	TRBD1	TRBJ1-2	CAWSFEGTGGYTF	TGTGCCTGGAGCTTCGAAGGGACAGGCGGCTACACCTTC
-	TRBV12-3/TRBV12-4	TRBD1	TRBJ1-1	CASSDRGNTEAFF	TGTGCCAGCAGTGACAGGGGTAACACTGAAGCTTTCTTT
-	TRBV30	-	TRBJ1-4	CAWRRGQSNEKLFF	TGTGCCTGGAGACGAGGACAGTCCAATGAAAAACTGTTTTTT
-	TRBV10-1	-	TRBJ1-1	CASSPWQANTEAFF	TGCGCCAGCAGTCCGTGGCAAGCGAACACTGAAGCTTTCTTT
-	TRBV5-4	TRBD2	TRBJ2-1	CASSSKTSGGYNEQFF	TGTGCCAGCAGCTCGAAGACTAGCGGGGGTTACAATGAGCAGTTCTTC
-	TRBV14	-	TRBJ1-1	CASSQDGSMNTEAFF	TGTGCCAGCAGCCAAGATGGCAGTATGAACACTGAAGCTTTCTTT
-	TRBV9	TRBD2	TRBJ2-7	CASSAGLAVYEQYF	TGTGCCAGCAGCGCAGGACTAGCGGTTTACGAGCAGTACTTC
-	TRBV6-1	-	TRBJ1-4	CASSEVSGTFNEKLFF	TGTGCCAGCAGTGAAGTCTCAGGGACCTTTAATGAAAAACTGTTTTTT
-	TRBV5-1	TRBD1	TRBJ1-1	CASSPGQTSEFDTEAFF	TGCGCCAGCAGCCCGGGACAGACCTCTGAGTTTGACACTGAAGCTTTCTTT
-	TRBV19	-	TRBJ1-2	CASGAGVNYGYTF	TGTGCCAGTGGGGCAGGGGTGAACTATGGCTACACCTTC
-	TRBV7-9	-	TRBJ2-3	CASSLTGPSTDTQYF	TGTGCCAGCAGCTTGACAGGCCCTAGCACAGATACGCAGTATTTT
-	TRBV5-1	-	TRBJ1-3	CASSLGAVLSGNTIYF	TGCGCCAGCAGCTTGGGAGCCGTCCTCTCTGGAAACACCATATATTTT
once	TRBV6-6	-	TRBJ1-2	CASSDSNRNYGYTF	TGTGCCAGCAGCGATTCCAACCGCAACTATGGCTACACCTTC
-	TRBV7-3	TRBD1	TRBJ2-2	CASSRDRGITGELFF	TGTGCCAGCAGCCGGGACAGGGGCATCACCGGGGAGCTGTTTTTT
-	TRBV27	-	TRBJ2-1	CASSTTWGELSYNEQFF	TGTGCCAGCAGTACTACTTGGGGGGAGCTATCCTACAATGAGCAGTTCTTC
-	TRBV5-1	TRBD1	TRBJ2-7	CASSRTGREQYF	TGCGCCAGCAGCAGGACAGGTAGGGAGCAGTACTTC
-	TRBV3-1/TRBV3-2	-	TRBJ1-5	CASSQGPTNQPQHF	TGTGCCAGCAGCCAAGGGCCCACTAATCAGCCCCAGCATTTT
once	TRBV5-6	-	TRBJ1-2	CASSSTGFRGYTF	TGTGCCAGCAGCTCTACAGGGTTTCGTGGCTACACCTTC
-	TRBV9	TRBD1	TRBJ2-7	CASSPDRGRAYEQYF	TGTGCCAGCAGCCCAGACAGGGGAAGGGCCTACGAGCAGTACTTC
-	TRBV27	TRBD1	TRBJ1-5	CASSLSYSQGAWQPQHF	TGTGCCAGCAGTTTATCGTACTCACAGGGGGCTTGGCAGCCCCAGCATTTT
-	TRBV5-4	TRBD2	TRBJ2-5	CASSIGGGIQETQYF	TGTGCCAGCAGCATCGGCGGGGGGATCCAAGAGACCCAGTACTTC
-	TRBV6-4	TRBD2	TRBJ2-7	CASTSGGPSYEQYF	TGTGCCAGCACGAGCGGGGGCCCCTCCTACGAGCAGTACTTC
-	TRBV24-1	-	TRBJ2-2	CATSVNRATGELFF	TGTGCCACCAGTGTGAACAGGGCCACCGGGGAGCTGTTTTTT
-	TRBV28	-	TRBJ1-6	CASSLRGTARGSPLHF	TGTGCCAGCAGTTTACGGGGGACGGCTCGGGGTTCACCCCTCCACTTT
-	TRBV6-5	-	TRBJ1-4	CASSYSGGRFNEKLFF	TGTGCCAGCAGTTACTCCGGGGGGAGGTTTAATGAAAAACTGTTTTTT
-	TRBV5-4	TRBD1	TRBJ2-7	CASRPKTGGVEQYF	TGTGCCAGCAGACCCAAGACAGGGGGTGTCGAGCAGTACTTC
-	TRBV27	-	TRBJ1-2	CASSGRGSANYGYTF	TGTGCCAGCAGTGGCAGGGGATCAGCTAACTATGGCTACACCTTC
-	TRBV6-6	-	TRBJ1-1	CATGWRTEAFF	TGCGCAACAGGGTGGAGAACTGAAGCTTTCTTT
-	TRBV4-3	-	TRBJ1-4	CASSRRTASNEKLFF	TGCGCCAGCAGCCGTAGGACAGCCTCTAATGAAAAACTGTTTTTT
-	TRBV6-4	TRBD2	TRBJ2-1	CASSDGVRGTYNEQFF	TGTGCCAGCAGTGACGGGGTGCGGGGGACCTACAATGAGCAGTTCTTC
-	TRBV3-1/TRBV3-2	TRBD2	TRBJ2-5	CASSQELAGALRGTQYF	TGTGCCAGCAGCCAGGAACTAGCGGGGGCTCTCCGAGGGACCCAGTACTTC
-	TRBV10-3	-	TRBJ1-2	CAISESIFRGPYGYTF	TGTGCCATCAGTGAGTCGATCTTTAGGGGCCCCTATGGCTACACCTTC
-	TRBV18	-	TRBJ2-3	CASSPYTDTQYF	TGTGCCAGCTCACCATACACAGATACGCAGTATTTT
-	TRBV27	-	TRBJ2-3	CASSLSGGPSTDTQYF	TGTGCCAGCAGTTTATCTGGCGGCCCCAGCACAGATACGCAGTATTTT
few	TRBV5-1	-	TRBJ1-2	CASAKQGLLNYGYTF	TGCGCCAGCGCAAAACAGGGCCTACTTAACTATGGCTACACCTTC
-	TRBV29-1	TRBD2	TRBJ2-3	CSVEDGVSRGGRDTQYF	TGCAGCGTTGAAGATGGGGTCTCGCGGGGGGGCCGTGATACGCAGTATTTT
-	TRBV9	TRBD1	TRBJ2-7	CASSKGTGVSYEQYF	TGTGCCAGCAGCAAAGGGACAGGAGTTTCCTACGAGCAGTACTTC
-	TRBV25-1	-	TRBJ1-2	CASSVPGAEGYTF	TGTGCCAGCAGTGTGCCAGGGGCCGAGGGCTACACCTTC
-	TRBV30	-	TRBJ1-6	CAGRDPYNSPLHF	TGTGCCGGCCGGGACCCTTATAATTCACCCCTCCACTTT
-	TRBV19	TRBD1	TRBJ1-2	CASSRDRGPGGYGYTF	TGTGCCAGTAGCAGGGACAGGGGGCCGGGTGGCTATGGCTACACCTTC
few	TRBV12-5	-	TRBJ1-2	CASGLIGQLYGYTF	TGTGCTAGTGGTTTGATTGGGCAGTTATATGGCTACACCTTC
-	TRBV6-2/TRBV6-3	TRBD1	TRBJ1-6	CASSARDRDNSPLHF	TGTGCCAGCAGTGCCCGGGACAGGGATAATTCACCCCTCCACTTT
-	TRBV7-9	-	TRBJ2-7	CASSSTGNSNNEQYF	TGTGCCAGCAGCTCTACAGGGAATTCTAACAACGAGCAGTACTTC
-	TRBV6-4	TRBD2	TRBJ2-4	CATTGLALGVSKNIQYF	TGTGCCACCACGGGACTAGCGTTGGGGGTTTCCAAAAACATTCAGTACTTC
-	TRBV6-2/TRBV6-3	-	TRBJ2-5	CASSYPPQETQYF	TGTGCCAGCAGTTACCCCCCCCAAGAGACCCAGTACTTC
-	TRBV30	-	TRBJ2-7	CAWSTGPYEQYF	TGTGCCTGGAGTACGGGACCCTACGAGCAGTACTTC
-	TRBV6-6	-	TRBJ2-3	CASSYRGLSTDTQYF	TGTGCCAGCAGTTACCGGGGACTTTCCACAGATACGCAGTATTTT
-	TRBV19	-	TRBJ2-7	CASRGAAYEQYF	TGTGCCAGCCGCGGGGCGGCCTACGAGCAGTACTTC
-	TRBV12-3/TRBV12-4	-	TRBJ2-1	CASSLTGNEQFF	TGTGCCAGCAGTTTAACTGGGAATGAGCAGTTCTTC
-	TRBV6-5	-	TRBJ1-5	CATQGNQPQHF	TGTGCCACGCAGGGCAATCAGCCCCAGCATTTT